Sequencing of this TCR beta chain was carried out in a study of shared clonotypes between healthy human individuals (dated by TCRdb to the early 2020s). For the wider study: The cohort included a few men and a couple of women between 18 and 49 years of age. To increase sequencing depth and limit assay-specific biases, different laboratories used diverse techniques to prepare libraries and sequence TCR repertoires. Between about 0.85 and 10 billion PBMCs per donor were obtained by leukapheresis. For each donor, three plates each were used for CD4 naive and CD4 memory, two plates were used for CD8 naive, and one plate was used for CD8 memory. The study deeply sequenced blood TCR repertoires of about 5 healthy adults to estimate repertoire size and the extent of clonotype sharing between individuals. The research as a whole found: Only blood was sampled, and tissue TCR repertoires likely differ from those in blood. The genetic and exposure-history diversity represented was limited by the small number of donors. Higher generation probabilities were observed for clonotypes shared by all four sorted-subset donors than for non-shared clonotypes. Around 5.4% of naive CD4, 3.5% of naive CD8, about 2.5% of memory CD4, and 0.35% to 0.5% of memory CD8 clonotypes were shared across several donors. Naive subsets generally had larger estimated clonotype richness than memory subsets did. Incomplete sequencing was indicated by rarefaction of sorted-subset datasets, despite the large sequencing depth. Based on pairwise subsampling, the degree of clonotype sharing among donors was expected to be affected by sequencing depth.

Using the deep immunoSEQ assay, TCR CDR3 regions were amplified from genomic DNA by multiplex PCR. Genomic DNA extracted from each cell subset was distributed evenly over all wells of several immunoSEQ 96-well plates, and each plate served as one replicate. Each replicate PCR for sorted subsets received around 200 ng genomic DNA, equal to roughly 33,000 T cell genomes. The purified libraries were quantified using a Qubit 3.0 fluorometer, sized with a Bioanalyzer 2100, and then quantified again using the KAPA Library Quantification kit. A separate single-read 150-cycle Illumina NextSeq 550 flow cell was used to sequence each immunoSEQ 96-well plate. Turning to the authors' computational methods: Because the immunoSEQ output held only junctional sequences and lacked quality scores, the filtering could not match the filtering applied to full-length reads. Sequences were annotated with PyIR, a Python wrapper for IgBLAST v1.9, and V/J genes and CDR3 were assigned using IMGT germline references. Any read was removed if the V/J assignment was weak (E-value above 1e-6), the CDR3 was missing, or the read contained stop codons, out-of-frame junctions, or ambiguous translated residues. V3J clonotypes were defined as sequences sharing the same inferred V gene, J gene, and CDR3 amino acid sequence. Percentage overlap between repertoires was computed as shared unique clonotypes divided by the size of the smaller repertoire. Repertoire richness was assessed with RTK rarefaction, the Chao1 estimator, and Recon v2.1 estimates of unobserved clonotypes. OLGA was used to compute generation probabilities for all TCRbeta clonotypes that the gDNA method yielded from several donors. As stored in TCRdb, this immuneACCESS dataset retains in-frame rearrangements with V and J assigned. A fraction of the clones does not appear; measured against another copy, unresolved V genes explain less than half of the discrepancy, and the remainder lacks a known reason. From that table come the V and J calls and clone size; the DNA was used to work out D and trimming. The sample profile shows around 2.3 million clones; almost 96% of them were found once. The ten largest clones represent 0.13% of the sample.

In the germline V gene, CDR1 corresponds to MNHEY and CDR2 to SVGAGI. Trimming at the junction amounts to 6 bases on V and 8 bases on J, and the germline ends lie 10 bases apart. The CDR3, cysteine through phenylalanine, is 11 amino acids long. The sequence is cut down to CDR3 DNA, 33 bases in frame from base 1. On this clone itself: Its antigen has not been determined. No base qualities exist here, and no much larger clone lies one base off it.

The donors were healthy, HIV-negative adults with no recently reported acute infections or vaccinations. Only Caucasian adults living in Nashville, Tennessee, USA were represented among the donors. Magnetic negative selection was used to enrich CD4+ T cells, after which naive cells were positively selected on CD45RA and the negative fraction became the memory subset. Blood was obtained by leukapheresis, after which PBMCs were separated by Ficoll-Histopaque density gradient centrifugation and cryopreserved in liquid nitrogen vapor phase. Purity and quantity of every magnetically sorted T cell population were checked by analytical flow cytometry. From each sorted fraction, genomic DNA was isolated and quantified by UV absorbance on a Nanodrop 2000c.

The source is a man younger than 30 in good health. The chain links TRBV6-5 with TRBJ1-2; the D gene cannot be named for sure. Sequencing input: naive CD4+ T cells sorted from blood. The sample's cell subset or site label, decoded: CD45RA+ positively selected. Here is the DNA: TGTGCCAGCAGATGGACGGGGGGCTACACCTTC. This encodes CASRWTGGYTF.